Below are 13 T cell receptor beta chains sequenced from a single sample in a study of T cell changes during pregnancy in multiple sclerosis (dated by TCRdb to about 2019). The method was the immunoSEQ multiplex PCR assay. The immuneACCESS repertoire file appears here via TCRdb, limited to in-frame rearrangements. These files lack a portion of the clones; in checked studies, under half of the deficit traces to unresolved V genes, and the cause of the others is not known. The sample data list tens of thousands of clones, and around 90% of these were observed just once. Jointly, the top ten make up 0.43% of the sample. The material sequenced was CD4+ T cells from peripheral blood mononuclear cells, taken before pregnancy. These receptors were obtained from a female donor with multiple sclerosis, enrolled in a pregnancy study.

The rearrangement joins TRBV6-5 to TRBJ1-2; 9 nucleotides agree with TRBD1. The junction had 0 bases not matched to a gene; V was cut back by 0 bases and J by 4 bases. The CDR3 runs to 14 residues. Germline V lookup: CDR1 MNHEY, CDR2 SVGAGI. In nucleotides, the CDR3 is TGTGCCAGCAGTTACTCGGACAGGGGCTATGGCTACACCTTC. Its protein is CASSYSDRGYGYTF.

This sequence joins TRBV6-1 and TRBJ1-2; D gene unclear. This CDR3 contains 11 residues. Germline CDR1 reads MNHNS; CDR2 reads SASEGT. V was cut by 7 bases and J by 7 bases, with 10 bases left in between. Here the CDR3 reads CASTGLGGYTF. In DNA, the CDR3 is TGTGCCAGCACAGGCCTGGGTGGCTACACCTTC.

A single count supports this clone. This rearrangement joins TRBV7-2 to TRBJ2-7, with D maybe TRBD1 (6 bases). This CDR3 is 13 amino acids long. Trimming removed 5 bases at V and 2 bases at J, with 10 bases between. The germline V gene encodes CDR1 SGHTA and CDR2 FQGNSA. In DNA, the CDR3 is TGTGCCAGCAGCCCCTGGACAGCCTACGAGCAGTACTTC. It specifies CASSPWTAYEQYF.

This clone has only one observation. The rearrangement links TRBV7-8 to TRBJ2-5; TRBD1 agrees at 7 bases. The J segment lost 2 bases and the V segment lost 5 bases, leaving 17 bases of the junction unmatched. This CDR3 is built from 18 residues. Germline CDR1 is SGHVS and CDR2 is FQNEAQ. The CDR3 DNA reads as TGTGCCAGCAGCCCAAAAATCGGGACAGTGATTATTCAAGAGACCCAGTACTTC. It specifies CASSPKIGTVIIQETQYF.

The V gene is TRBV18, the J gene TRBJ2-3; D uncertain. Looked up from germline, CDR1 is KGHSH and CDR2 is LQKENI. V lost 5 bases and J lost 0, with 6 bases in between. The CDR3 runs to 13 residues. CDR3 DNA sequence: TGTGCCAGCTCATTTCCTAGCACAGATACGCAGTATTTT. Translation: CASSFPSTDTQYF.

The rearrangement joins TRBV7-9 to TRBJ1-5; TRBD1 matches 11 bases. This CDR3 is 18 amino acids long. Germline V gene data show CDR1 as SEHNR and CDR2 as FQNEAQ (reference sequence). V dropped 5 bases and J dropped 4; count of bases not matched to a gene: 13. The CDR3 DNA follows: TGTGCCAGCAGCCCTGGCCGGGACAGGGGGTATGAAAATCAGCCCCAGCATTTT. It yields the protein CASSPGRDRGYENQPQHF.

The chain couples TRBV7-2 to TRBJ2-7; no clear D. V was pared by 5 bases and J by 1 base, with 6 bases between. The CDR3 covers 12 residues. Germline V gene sequence: CDR1 SGHTA, CDR2 FQGNSA. The CDR3 region is CASSPPSYEQYF. In DNA form, the CDR3 reads TGTGCCAGCAGCCCCCCATCCTACGAGCAGTACTTC.

V and J are TRBV11-2 and TRBJ2-6; D is unclear. V was trimmed by 5 bases and J by 7 bases, leaving 15 bases between them. The CDR3 is made up of 15 amino acids. Germline assignment: CDR1 SGHAT and CDR2 FQNNGV. CDR3 region: CASSATRVGANVLTF. CDR3 nucleotide sequence: TGTGCCAGCAGCGCCACACGGGTTGGAGCCAACGTCCTGACTTTC. Supplemented by reference TRBV11-2 and TRBJ2-6, the full variable domain reads EAGVAQSPRYKIIEKRQSVAFWCNPISGHATLYWYQQILGQGPKLLIQFQNNGVVDDSQLPKDRFSAERLKGVDSTLKIQPAKLEDSAVYLCASSATRVGANVLTFGAGSRLTVL.

The rearrangement links TRBV15 to TRBJ1-5, with TRBD1 matching over 9 bases. The CDR3 totals 17 residues. The V segment lost 2 bases and the J segment 0 bases; nucleotides outside the gene matches: 5. The V gene's germline CDR1 is LNHNV and CDR2 YYDKDF (reference sequence). This chain's CDR3 is CATSRRDRVDSNQPQHF. As DNA, the CDR3 is TGTGCCACCAGCAGACGGGACAGGGTAGATAGCAATCAGCCCCAGCATTTT. Full variable domain (missing parts from reference TRBV15 and TRBJ1-5): DAMVIQNPRYQVTQFGKPVTLSCSQTLNHNVMYWYQQKSSQAPKLLFHYYDKDFNNEADTPDNFQSRRPNTSFCFLDIRSPGLGDTAMYLCATSRRDRVDSNQPQHFGDGTRLSIL.

The chain joins TRBV5-6 to TRBJ2-1; 10 bases are shared with TRBD2. The junction had 10 bases not matched to a gene; V was cut back by 0 bases and J by 1 base. Germline V gene data show CDR1 as SGHDT and CDR2 as YYEEEE. The CDR3 has 19 amino acids. CDR3 in amino acids: CASSLGLAGVFGSYNEQFF. CDR3 bases: TGTGCCAGCAGCTTGGGTCTAGCGGGGGTGTTTGGGTCCTACAATGAGCAGTTCTTC.

J is TRBJ1-4 and V is TRBV2; 9 bases fit TRBD1. V lost 7 bases and J lost 8; bases outside the gene matches: 8. This CDR3 is built from 14 residues. CDR1 and CDR2 from the germline V gene are SNHLY and FYNNEI. The DNA for the CDR3 is TGTGCCAGCAATCGGGACAGGGTTGACGAAAAACTGTTTTTT. This encodes CASNRDRVDEKLFF.

The chain couples TRBV25-1 to TRBJ1-3; 7 bases agree with TRBD1. In germline, CDR1 is MGHDK, CDR2 SYGVNS. The CDR3 covers 14 residues. V was pared by 3 bases and J by 3 bases, with 2 bases of the junction left unmatched. CDR3 DNA: TGTGCCAGCAGTGATAGGGGGCATGGAAACACCATATATTTT. Translation gives CASSDRGHGNTIYF.

The chain carries TRBV2 and TRBJ2-3; 8 bases map to TRBD2. CDR1 is SNHLY and CDR2 is FYNNEI in the germline V gene. The CDR3 has 16 amino acids. After removal of 1 base from V and 2 bases from J, the junction contained 5 bases not matched to a gene. For the CDR3, the DNA is TGTGCCAGCAGTGAAGGCTCTAGCGGGTTCACAGATACGCAGTATTTT. Translation: CASSEGSSGFTDTQYF. The full variable domain, its missing parts supplied by reference TRBV2 and TRBJ2-3, is EPEVTQTPSHQVTQMGQEVILRCVPISNHLYFYWYRQILGQKVEFLVSFYNNEISEKSEIFDDQFSVERPDGSNFTLKIRSTKLEDSAMYFCASSEGSSGFTDTQYFGPGTRLTVL.